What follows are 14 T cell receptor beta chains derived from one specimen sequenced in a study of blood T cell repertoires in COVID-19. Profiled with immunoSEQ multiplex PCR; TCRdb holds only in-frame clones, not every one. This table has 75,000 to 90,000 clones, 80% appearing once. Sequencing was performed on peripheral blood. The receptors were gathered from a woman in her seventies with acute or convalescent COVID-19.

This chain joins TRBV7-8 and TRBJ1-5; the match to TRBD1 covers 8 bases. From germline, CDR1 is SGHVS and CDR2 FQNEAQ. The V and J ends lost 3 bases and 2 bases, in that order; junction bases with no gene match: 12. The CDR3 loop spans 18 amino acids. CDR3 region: CASSFNQVLQGGNQPQHF. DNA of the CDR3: TGTGCCAGCAGCTTTAATCAAGTCTTACAGGGGGGCAATCAGCCCCAGCATTTT.

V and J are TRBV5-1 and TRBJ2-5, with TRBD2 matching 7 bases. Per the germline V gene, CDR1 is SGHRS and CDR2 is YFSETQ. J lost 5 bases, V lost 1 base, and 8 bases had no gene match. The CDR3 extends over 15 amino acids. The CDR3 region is CASSLFLAAHETQYF. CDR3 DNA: TGCGCCAGCAGCTTGTTTCTAGCGGCTCACGAGACCCAGTACTTC. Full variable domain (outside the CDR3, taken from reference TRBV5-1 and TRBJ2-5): KAGVTQTPRYLIKTRGQQVTLSCSPISGHRSVSWYQQTPGQGLQFLFEYFSETQRNKGNFPGRFSGRQFSNSRSEMNVSTLELGDSALYLCASSLFLAAHETQYFGPGTRLLVL.

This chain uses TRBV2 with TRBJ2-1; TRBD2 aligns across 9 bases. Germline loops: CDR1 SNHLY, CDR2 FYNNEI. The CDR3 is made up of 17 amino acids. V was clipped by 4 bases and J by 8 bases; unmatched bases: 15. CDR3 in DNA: TGTGCCAGCAGTGGCCTCCGAGAAGCGGGGGGACTATATGAGCAGTTCTTC. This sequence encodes CASSGLREAGGLYEQFF.

CDR3 amino acids: CSASQNTGNTIYF. CDR3 DNA sequence: TGCAGTGCTAGTCAGAACACTGGAAACACCATATATTTT. The chain combines TRBV20-1 with TRBJ1-3; no clear D gene. Looked up from germline, CDR1 is DFQATT and CDR2 is SNEGSKA (reference sequence). The CDR3 spans 13 residues. Trimming removed 3 bases from V and 2 bases from J, with 8 bases in between.

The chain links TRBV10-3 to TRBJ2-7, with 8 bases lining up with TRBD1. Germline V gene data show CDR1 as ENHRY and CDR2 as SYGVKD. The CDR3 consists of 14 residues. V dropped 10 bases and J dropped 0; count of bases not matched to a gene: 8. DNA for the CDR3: TGTGCCACCAGGACAGGGATGACCTCCTACGAGCAGTACTTC. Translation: CATRTGMTSYEQYF.

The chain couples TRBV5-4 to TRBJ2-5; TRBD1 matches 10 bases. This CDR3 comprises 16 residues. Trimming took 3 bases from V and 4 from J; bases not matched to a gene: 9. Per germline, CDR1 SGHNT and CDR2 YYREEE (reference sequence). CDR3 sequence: CASSSVRTGGAETQYF. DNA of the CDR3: TGTGCCAGCAGCTCTGTACGGACAGGGGGGGCAGAGACCCAGTACTTC.

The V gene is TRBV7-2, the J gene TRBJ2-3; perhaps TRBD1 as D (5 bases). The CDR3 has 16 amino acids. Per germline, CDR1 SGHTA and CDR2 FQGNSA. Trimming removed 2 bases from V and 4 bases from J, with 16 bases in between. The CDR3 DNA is TGTGCCAGCAGCTTATTTGTGGCCGCAGGGCCAGATACGCAGTATTTT. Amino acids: CASSLFVAAGPDTQYF.

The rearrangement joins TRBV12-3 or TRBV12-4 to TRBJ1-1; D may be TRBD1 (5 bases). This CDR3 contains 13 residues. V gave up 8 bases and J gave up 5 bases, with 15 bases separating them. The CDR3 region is CASGKQVGTEAFF. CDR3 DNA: TGTGCCAGCGGTAAACAGGTTGGGACTGAAGCTTTCTTT.

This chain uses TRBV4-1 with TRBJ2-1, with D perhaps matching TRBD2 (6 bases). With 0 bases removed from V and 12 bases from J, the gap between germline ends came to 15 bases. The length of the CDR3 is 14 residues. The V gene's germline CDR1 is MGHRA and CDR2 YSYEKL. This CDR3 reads CASSQEAGTTMQFF. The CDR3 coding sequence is TGCGCCAGCAGCCAAGAAGCGGGTACAACAATGCAGTTCTTC.

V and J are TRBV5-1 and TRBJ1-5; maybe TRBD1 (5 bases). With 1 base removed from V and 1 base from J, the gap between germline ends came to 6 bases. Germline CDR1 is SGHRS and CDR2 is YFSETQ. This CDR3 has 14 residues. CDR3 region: CASSLRQSNQPQHF. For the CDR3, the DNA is TGCGCCAGCAGCTTGAGACAGAGCAATCAGCCCCAGCATTTT. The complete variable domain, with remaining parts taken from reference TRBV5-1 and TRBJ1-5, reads KAGVTQTPRYLIKTRGQQVTLSCSPISGHRSVSWYQQTPGQGLQFLFEYFSETQRNKGNFPGRFSGRQFSNSRSEMNVSTLELGDSALYLCASSLRQSNQPQHFGDGTRLSIL.

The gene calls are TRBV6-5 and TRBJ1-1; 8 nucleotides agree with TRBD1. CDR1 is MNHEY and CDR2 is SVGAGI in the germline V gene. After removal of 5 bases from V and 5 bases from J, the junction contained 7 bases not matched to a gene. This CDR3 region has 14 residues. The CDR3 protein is CASSIGQGGTEAFF. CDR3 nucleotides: TGTGCCAGCAGTATCGGACAGGGAGGGACTGAAGCTTTCTTT.

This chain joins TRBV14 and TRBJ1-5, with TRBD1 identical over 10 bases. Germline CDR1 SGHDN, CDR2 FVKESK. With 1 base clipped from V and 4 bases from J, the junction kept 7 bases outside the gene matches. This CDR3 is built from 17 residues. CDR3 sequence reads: CASSQGRDRGCNQPQHF. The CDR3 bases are TGTGCCAGCAGCCAAGGCCGGGACAGGGGATGTAATCAGCCCCAGCATTTT.

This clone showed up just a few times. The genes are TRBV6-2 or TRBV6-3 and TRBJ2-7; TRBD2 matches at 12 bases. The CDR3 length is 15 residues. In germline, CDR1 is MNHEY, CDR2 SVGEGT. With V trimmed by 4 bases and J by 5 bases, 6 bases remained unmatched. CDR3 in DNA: TGTGCCAGCAGTTCCGGACTAGCGGGGAACCACGAGCAGTACTTC. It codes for CASSSGLAGNHEQYF.

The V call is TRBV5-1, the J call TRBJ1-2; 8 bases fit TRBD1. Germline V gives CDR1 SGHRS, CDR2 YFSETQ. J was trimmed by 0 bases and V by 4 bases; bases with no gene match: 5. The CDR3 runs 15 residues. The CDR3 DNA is TGCGCCAGCAGCCCACGGACAGGGACTAACTATGGCTACACCTTC. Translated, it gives CASSPRTGTNYGYTF.